The TCR beta chain under discussion was sequenced for a study of CD8 T cells in Susac syndrome. With random hexamers, about 0.5 to 1 ug RNA was reverse transcribed. TCRdb itself ran the immunoSEQ multiplex PCR reads through MiXCR, one entry per CDR3 protein. The data contain hundreds of thousands of distinct CDR3 sequences, 75% to 90% of them singletons. The CDR3 totals 14 residues. Germline V lookup: CDR1 SGHAT, CDR2 FQNNGV. Trimming removed 5 bases from V and 7 bases from J, with 15 bases in between. The sequenced sample consisted of CD8+ T cells from PBMCs. V gene TRBV11-2 combines with J gene TRBJ2-1; a weak D match, TRBD1 (6 bases). This receptor was taken from a human donor with multiple sclerosis. CDR3 protein: CASSGQSIQNEQFF. For the CDR3, the DNA is TGTGCCAGCAGCGGACAGTCGATACAGAATGAGCAGTTCTTC.